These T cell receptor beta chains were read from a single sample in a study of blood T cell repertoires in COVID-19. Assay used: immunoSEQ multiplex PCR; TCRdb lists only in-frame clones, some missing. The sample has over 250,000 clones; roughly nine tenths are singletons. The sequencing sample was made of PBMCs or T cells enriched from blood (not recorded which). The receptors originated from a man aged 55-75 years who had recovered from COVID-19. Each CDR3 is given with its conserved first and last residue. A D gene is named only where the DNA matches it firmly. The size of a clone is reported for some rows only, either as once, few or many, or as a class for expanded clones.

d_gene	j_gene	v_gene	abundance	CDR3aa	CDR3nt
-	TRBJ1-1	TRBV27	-	CASSLSPRELNTEAFF	TGTGCCAGCAGTTTATCGCCCCGAGAGCTGAACACTGAAGCTTTCTTT
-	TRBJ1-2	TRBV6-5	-	CAMKPGRTYGYTF	TGTGCCATGAAGCCAGGGCGAACTTATGGCTACACCTTC
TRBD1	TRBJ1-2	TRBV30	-	CAWIPFSGQGASGYTF	TGTGCCTGGATTCCATTCTCGGGACAGGGGGCGTCGGGCTACACCTTC
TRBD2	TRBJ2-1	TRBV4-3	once	CASRPPTGTSGDRAPNNEQFF	TGCGCCAGCAGGCCTCCTACCGGGACTAGCGGGGACAGGGCCCCGAACAATGAGCAGTTCTTC
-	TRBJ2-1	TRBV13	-	CASSSNYQRYYNEQFF	TGTGCCAGCAGCTCCAATTATCAGCGGTACTACAATGAGCAGTTCTTC
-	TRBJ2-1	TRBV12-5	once	CASGLWGGGSNEQFF	TGTGCTAGTGGTCTATGGGGGGGCGGGAGCAATGAGCAGTTCTTC
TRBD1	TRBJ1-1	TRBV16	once	CASSPTRGQGAFF	TGTGCCAGCAGCCCGACGAGGGGGCAGGGAGCTTTCTTT
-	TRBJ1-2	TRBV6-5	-	CASSYPTGRYGYTF	TGTGCCAGCAGTTACCCGACAGGTCGCTATGGCTACACCTTC
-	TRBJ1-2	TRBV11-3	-	CASSLGGLGYTF	TGTGCCAGCAGCTTAGGTGGCTTGGGCTACACCTTC
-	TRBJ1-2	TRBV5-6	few	CASSSPKLFYGYTF	TGTGCCAGCAGCAGCCCCAAGCTTTTCTATGGCTACACCTTC
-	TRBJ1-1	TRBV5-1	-	CASHRHRQNTEAFF	TGCGCCAGCCACCGACACCGACAGAACACTGAAGCTTTCTTT
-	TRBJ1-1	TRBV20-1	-	CSARKVAEAFF	TGCAGTGCCAGGAAGGTCGCTGAAGCTTTCTTT
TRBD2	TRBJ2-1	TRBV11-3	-	CASSLVPLAGGPSYNEQFF	TGTGCCAGCAGCTTAGTCCCTCTAGCGGGGGGGCCATCCTACAATGAGCAGTTCTTC
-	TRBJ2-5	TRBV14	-	CASSQGKVSQGLEPYLYQETQYF	TGTGCCAGCAGCCAAGGGAAAGTTTCCCAGGGATTAGAACCTTACTTGTACCAAGAGACCCAGTACTTC
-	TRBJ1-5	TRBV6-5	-	CASSKGGHGNQPQHF	TGTGCCAGCAGTAAGGGGGGGCACGGGAATCAGCCCCAGCATTTT
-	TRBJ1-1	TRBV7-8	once	CASSLYVSMTGRGTEAFF	TGTGCCAGCAGCTTATACGTTTCCATGACAGGCCGGGGCACTGAAGCTTTCTTT
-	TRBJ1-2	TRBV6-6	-	CASSGTRQYSGYTF	TGTGCCAGCAGTGGGACAAGGCAATACTCTGGCTACACCTTC
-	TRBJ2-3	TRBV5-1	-	CASSLPQVGDTQYF	TGCGCCAGCAGCTTGCCTCAGGTGGGAGATACGCAGTATTTT
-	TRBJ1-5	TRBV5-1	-	CASSPGLNNQPQHF	TGCGCCAGCAGCCCCGGACTGAACAATCAGCCCCAGCATTTT
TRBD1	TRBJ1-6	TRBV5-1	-	CASSPGTANSPLHF	TGCGCCAGCAGCCCGGGGACAGCAAATTCACCCCTCCACTTT
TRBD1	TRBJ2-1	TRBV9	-	CASSLRQGGLDEQFF	TGTGCCAGCAGCCTCCGACAGGGGGGACTGGATGAGCAGTTCTTC
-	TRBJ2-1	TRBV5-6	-	CASSPLLRGRNEQFF	TGTGCCAGCAGCCCCCTGTTGCGGGGGCGGAATGAGCAGTTCTTC
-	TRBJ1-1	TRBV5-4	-	CASSLALKNTEAFF	TGTGCCAGCAGCTTGGCACTGAAGAACACTGAAGCTTTCTTT
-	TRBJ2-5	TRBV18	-	CASSPLQETQYF	TGTGCCAGCTCACCCCTCCAAGAGACCCAGTACTTC
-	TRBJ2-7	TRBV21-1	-	CASSKAQGQGDSYEQYF	TGTGCCAGCAGCAAGGCCCAGGGACAGGGGGACTCCTACGAGCAGTACTTC
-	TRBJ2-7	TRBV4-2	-	CASSRSSTYYSYEQYF	TGTGCCAGCAGCCGAAGTAGTACATACTACTCCTACGAGCAGTACTTC
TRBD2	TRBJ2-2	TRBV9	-	CASSVGGRMTGELFF	TGTGCCAGCAGCGTAGGCGGGAGGATGACCGGGGAGCTGTTTTTT
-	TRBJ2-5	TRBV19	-	CASSRGPGLTQYF	TGTGCCAGTAGTAGGGGGCCGGGTTTGACCCAGTACTTC
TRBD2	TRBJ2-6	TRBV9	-	CASSVSGSSGANVLTF	TGTGCCAGCAGCGTTAGCGGGAGCTCTGGGGCCAACGTCCTGACTTTC
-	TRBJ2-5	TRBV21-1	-	CASSQLLAAVPQETQYF	TGTGCCAGCAGTCAACTTTTAGCGGCCGTGCCTCAAGAGACCCAGTACTTC
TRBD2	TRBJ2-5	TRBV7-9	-	CASSLLGASGFQETQYF	TGTGCCAGCAGCTTATTAGGCGCTAGCGGTTTCCAAGAGACCCAGTACTTC
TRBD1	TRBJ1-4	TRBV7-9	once	CASSLVGTGFSTNEKLFF	TGTGCCAGCAGCTTAGTAGGGACAGGTTTTTCAACTAATGAAAAACTGTTTTTT
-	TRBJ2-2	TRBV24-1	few	CATSSLPGLRNTGELFF	TGTGCCACCAGTAGCTTACCCGGACTAAGGAACACCGGGGAGCTGTTTTTT
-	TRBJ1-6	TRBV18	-	CASSPPGGYNSPLHF	TGTGCCAGCTCACCACCGGGGGGATATAATTCACCCCTCCACTTT
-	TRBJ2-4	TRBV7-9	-	CASSLAKNIQYF	TGTGCCAGCAGCCTAGCCAAAAACATTCAGTACTTC
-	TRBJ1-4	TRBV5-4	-	CASSHSLATNEKLFF	TGTGCCAGCAGCCATTCCCTCGCGACTAATGAAAAACTGTTTTTT
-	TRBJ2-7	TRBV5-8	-	CASSLGRVSTYEQYF	TGTGCCAGCAGCTTGGGCAGGGTCTCAACCTACGAGCAGTACTTC
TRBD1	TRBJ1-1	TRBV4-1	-	CASSQGSILNRGTEAFF	TGCGCCAGCAGCCAAGGGTCGATCTTAAACAGGGGGACTGAAGCTTTCTTT
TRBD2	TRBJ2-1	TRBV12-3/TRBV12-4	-	CASSSLAGNEQFF	TGTGCCAGCAGCTCCCTAGCGGGGAATGAGCAGTTCTTC
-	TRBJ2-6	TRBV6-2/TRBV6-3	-	CASSLSGANVLTF	TGTGCCAGCAGTCTATCTGGGGCCAACGTCCTGACTTTC
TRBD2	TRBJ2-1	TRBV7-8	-	CASSLALTSGDSYNEQFF	TGTGCCAGCAGCTTAGCGCTGACTAGCGGGGACTCCTACAATGAGCAGTTCTTC
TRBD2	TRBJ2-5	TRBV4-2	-	CASSQPGLADQETQYF	TGTGCCAGCAGCCAACCGGGACTAGCGGACCAAGAGACCCAGTACTTC
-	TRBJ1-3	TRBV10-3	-	CAISEGLTNSGNTIYF	TGTGCCATCAGTGAGGGGCTGACGAACTCTGGAAACACCATATATTTT
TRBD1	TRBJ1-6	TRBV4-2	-	CASKGTGRSPLHF	TGTGCCAGCAAGGGGACAGGGAGGTCACCCCTCCACTTT
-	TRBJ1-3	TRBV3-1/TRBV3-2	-	CASSQDPAGFSGNTIYF	TGTGCCAGCAGCCAAGATCCGGCAGGTTTTTCTGGAAACACCATATATTTT
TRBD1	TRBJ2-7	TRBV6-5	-	CASSKPGGNSLEQYF	TGTGCCAGCAGTAAACCAGGGGGTAACAGTCTCGAGCAGTACTTC
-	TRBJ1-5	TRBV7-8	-	CASSPRHGMSQPQHF	TGTGCCAGCAGCCCAAGACACGGAATGAGTCAGCCCCAGCATTTT
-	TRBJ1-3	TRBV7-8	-	CASSFTVSGNTIYF	TGTGCCAGCAGCTTTACAGTCTCTGGAAACACCATATATTTT
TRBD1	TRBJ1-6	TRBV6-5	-	CASRNDRGNSPLHF	TGTGCCAGCAGGAACGACAGGGGGAATTCACCCCTCCACTTT